One and the same sample provided the 5 T cell receptor beta chains below, sequenced in a study of PD-1 blockade in classical Hodgkin lymphoma. Measured with immunoSEQ multiplex PCR; TCRdb has only the in-frame clones, and not every one. The table includes around 30,000 clones, around 92% detected once. This sample's time point: newly diagnosed, previously untreated cHL patient sample. From thawed PBMCs, CD4+ T cells were purified using magnetic negative selection. Sample: CD4+ T cells from blood. These receptors were taken from a human donor with classical Hodgkin lymphoma.

The chain has TRBV7-8 and TRBJ1-2, with D perhaps TRBD1 (5 bases). Per the germline V gene, CDR1 is SGHVS and CDR2 is FQNEAQ. This CDR3 comprises 15 residues. V lost 2 bases to trimming and J lost 4 bases, with 14 bases between them. CDR3 residues: CASSLRQGWSYGYTF. The CDR3 region has the DNA TGTGCCAGCAGCTTACGGCAGGGATGGAGCTATGGCTACACCTTC. Based on the CDR3 plus reference TRBV7-8 and TRBJ1-2, the full variable domain is GAGVSQSPRYKVAKRGQDVALRCDPISGHVSLFWYQQALGQGPEFLTYFQNEAQLDKSGLPSDRFFAERPEGSVSTLKIQRTQQEDSAVYLCASSLRQGWSYGYTFGSGTRLTVV.

The rearrangement joins TRBV7-2 to TRBJ2-3, with 14 bases lining up with TRBD2. V gave up 0 bases and J gave up 4 bases; unmatched junction bases: 6. The CDR3 spans 18 residues. Per germline, CDR1 SGHTA and CDR2 FQGNSA. The CDR3 protein is CASSLAGLAGDFADTQYF. The CDR3 DNA follows: TGTGCCAGCAGCTTAGCGGGACTAGCGGGAGATTTCGCAGATACGCAGTATTTT.

The chain links TRBV28 to TRBJ2-3, with D perhaps TRBD2 (6 bases). The CDR3 has 15 residues. Germline V gives CDR1 MDHEN, CDR2 SYDVKM. V gave up 8 bases and J gave up 0 bases, with 15 bases separating them. This chain's CDR3 is CASFSGGTSTDTQYF. CDR3 in DNA: TGTGCCAGCTTTAGCGGAGGGACTAGCACAGATACGCAGTATTTT.

Notes on this clone: The identical CDR3 is also encoded by other nucleotide sequences in the sample. The J gene is TRBJ2-7, the V gene TRBV6-5; D ambiguous. CDR3 size: 13 residues. Looked up from germline, CDR1 is MNHEY and CDR2 is SVGAGI. The ends were cut back, 9 bases at V and 9 bases at J, with 21 bases in the middle. The CDR3 nucleotides read TGTGCCAGTAGTACGGTCGGCTCGATCGGGCAGTACTTC. Translation gives CASSTVGSIGQYF.

The chain uses TRBV18 and TRBJ1-1, with no clear D. The V end lost 2 bases, the J end lost 4 bases, and 11 bases lay between the germline ends. This CDR3 has 14 residues. CDR1 is KGHSH and CDR2 is LQKENI in the germline V gene. The CDR3 region is CASSPIRDFTEAFF. The CDR3 bases are TGTGCCAGCTCACCAATTCGCGATTTCACTGAAGCTTTCTTT.